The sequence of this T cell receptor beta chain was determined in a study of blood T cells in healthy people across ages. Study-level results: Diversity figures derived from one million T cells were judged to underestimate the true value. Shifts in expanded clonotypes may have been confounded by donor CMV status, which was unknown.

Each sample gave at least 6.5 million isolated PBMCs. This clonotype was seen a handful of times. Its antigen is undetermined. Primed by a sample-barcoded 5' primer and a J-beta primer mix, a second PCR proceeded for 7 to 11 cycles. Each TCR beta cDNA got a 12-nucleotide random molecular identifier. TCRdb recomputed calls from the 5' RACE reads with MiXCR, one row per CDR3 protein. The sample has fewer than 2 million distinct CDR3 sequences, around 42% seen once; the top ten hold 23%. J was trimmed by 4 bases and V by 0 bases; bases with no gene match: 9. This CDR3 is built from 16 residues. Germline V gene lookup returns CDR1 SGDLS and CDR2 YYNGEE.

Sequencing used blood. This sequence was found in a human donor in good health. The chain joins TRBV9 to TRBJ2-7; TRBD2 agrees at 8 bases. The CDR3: CASSVATTGGRYEQYF. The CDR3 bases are TGTGCCAGCAGCGTAGCTACAACGGGGGGGCGTTACGAGCAGTACTTC.